The rows below give T cell receptor beta chains drawn from one sample of a study of CD8 T cells in ankylosing spondylitis. TCRdb reprocessed the 5' RACE reads via MiXCR and lists one record per CDR3 protein. The repertoire has fewer than 650,000 distinct CDR3 sequences, roughly 13% of them found once; the top ten carry approximately 6.3%. The material sequenced was blood, either unsorted or a sorted T cell fraction (not recorded which). These receptors were collected from a male donor with ankylosing spondylitis. Each CDR3 is given with its conserved first and last residue. Each record gives: V gene, J gene, clone size, D gene, CDR3 DNA, CDR3 protein. The D gene is left open where the match is weak. Rows give clone size only sometimes, using once, few, many, or a class for an expanded clone.

V gene: TRBV15; J gene: TRBJ2-5; clone size: many; D gene: NA; CDR3 DNA: TGTGCCACCAGCAGAGGGGCACAACAAGAGACCCAGTACTTC; CDR3 protein: CATSRGAQQETQYF
V gene: TRBV20-1; J gene: TRBJ1-1; clone size: many; D gene: NA; CDR3 DNA: TGCAGTGCTAGTCGGGGGGAGGACACTGAAGCTTTCTTT; CDR3 protein: CSASRGEDTEAFF
V gene: TRBV20-1; J gene: TRBJ2-7; clone size: few; D gene: TRBD2; CDR3 DNA: TGCAGTGCTAGACGGGACTTAGCGGGGCAGTACTTC; CDR3 protein: CSARRDLAGQYF
V gene: TRBV10-3; J gene: TRBJ2-5; clone size: many; D gene: TRBD2; CDR3 DNA: TGTGCCATCAGCGAGGTCAGCCTAGCGGGGGAGACCCAGTACTTC; CDR3 protein: CAISEVSLAGETQYF
V gene: TRBV28; J gene: TRBJ2-2; clone size: NA; D gene: NA; CDR3 DNA: TGTGCCAGCAGTTTCAGACAGGAGATCACCGGGGAGCTGTTTTTT; CDR3 protein: CASSFRQEITGELFF
V gene: TRBV6-6; J gene: TRBJ2-1; clone size: NA; D gene: TRBD2; CDR3 DNA: TGTGCCAGCAGAGCCGGGACTAACAATGAGCAGTTCTTC; CDR3 protein: CASRAGTNNEQFF
V gene: TRBV20-1; J gene: TRBJ1-2; clone size: few; D gene: NA; CDR3 DNA: TGCACCTGCGCACTCCCCAACTATGGCTACACCTTC; CDR3 protein: CTCALPNYGYTF
V gene: TRBV24-1; J gene: TRBJ2-1; clone size: NA; D gene: NA; CDR3 DNA: TGTGCCACCAGTGATTCCCTACAGGGTTTAGGGAATGAGCAGTTCTTC; CDR3 protein: CATSDSLQGLGNEQFF
V gene: TRBV6-1; J gene: TRBJ2-1; clone size: NA; D gene: NA; CDR3 DNA: TGTGCCAGCAGTGACGGGTTCACCAATGAGCAGTTCTTC; CDR3 protein: CASSDGFTNEQFF
V gene: TRBV7-9; J gene: TRBJ1-3; clone size: few; D gene: NA; CDR3 DNA: TGTGCCAGCAGCGGAGAAGAAAACACCATATATTTT; CDR3 protein: CASSGEENTIYF
V gene: TRBV11-1; J gene: TRBJ2-3; clone size: NA; D gene: TRBD2; CDR3 DNA: TGTGCCAGCAGCTTAGCCAGGGTAGCGGGAGACCCCACAGATACGCAGTATTTT; CDR3 protein: CASSLARVAGDPTDTQYF
V gene: TRBV6-1; J gene: TRBJ1-2; clone size: NA; D gene: NA; CDR3 DNA: TGTGCCAGCAGGGCTCTACGTGGGGGGTTTTTCTATGGCTACACCTTC; CDR3 protein: CASRALRGGFFYGYTF
V gene: TRBV6-1; J gene: TRBJ2-5; clone size: few; D gene: NA; CDR3 DNA: TGTGCCAGCAGTGAATGGCGGGCTCTAGAGACCCAGTACTTC; CDR3 protein: CASSEWRALETQYF
V gene: TRBV27; J gene: TRBJ2-1; clone size: NA; D gene: TRBD2; CDR3 DNA: TGTGCCAGCAGTTTATGGGTGACTAGCGGGAGGGCTGAGCAGTTCTTC; CDR3 protein: CASSLWVTSGRAEQFF
V gene: TRBV20-1; J gene: TRBJ2-2; clone size: many; D gene: NA; CDR3 DNA: TGCAGTGCTAGAACTCCCATGAGGACGAGGTGGGGCGGGGAGCTGTTTTTT; CDR3 protein: CSARTPMRTRWGGELFF
V gene: TRBV14; J gene: TRBJ1-2; clone size: NA; D gene: TRBD1; CDR3 DNA: TGTGCCAGCAGCCTTGCAGGGGGCCGCGGCTATGGCTACACCTTC; CDR3 protein: CASSLAGGRGYGYTF
V gene: TRBV12-3/TRBV12-4; J gene: TRBJ2-3; clone size: many; D gene: NA; CDR3 DNA: TGTGCCAGCAGTTTCGTTGGGTCCGCCGGAGATACGCAGTATTTT; CDR3 protein: CASSFVGSAGDTQYF